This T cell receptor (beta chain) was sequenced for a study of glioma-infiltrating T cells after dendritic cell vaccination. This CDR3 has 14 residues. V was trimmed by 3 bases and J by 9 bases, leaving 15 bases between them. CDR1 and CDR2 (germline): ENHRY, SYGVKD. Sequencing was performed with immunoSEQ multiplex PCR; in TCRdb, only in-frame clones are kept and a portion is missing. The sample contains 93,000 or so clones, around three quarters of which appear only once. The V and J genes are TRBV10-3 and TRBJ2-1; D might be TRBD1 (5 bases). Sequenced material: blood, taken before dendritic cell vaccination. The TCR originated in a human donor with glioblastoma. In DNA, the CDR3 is TGTGCCATCAGTGATCAAGGGGCTTCGGGTGAGCAGTTCTTC. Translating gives CAISDQGASGEQFF.